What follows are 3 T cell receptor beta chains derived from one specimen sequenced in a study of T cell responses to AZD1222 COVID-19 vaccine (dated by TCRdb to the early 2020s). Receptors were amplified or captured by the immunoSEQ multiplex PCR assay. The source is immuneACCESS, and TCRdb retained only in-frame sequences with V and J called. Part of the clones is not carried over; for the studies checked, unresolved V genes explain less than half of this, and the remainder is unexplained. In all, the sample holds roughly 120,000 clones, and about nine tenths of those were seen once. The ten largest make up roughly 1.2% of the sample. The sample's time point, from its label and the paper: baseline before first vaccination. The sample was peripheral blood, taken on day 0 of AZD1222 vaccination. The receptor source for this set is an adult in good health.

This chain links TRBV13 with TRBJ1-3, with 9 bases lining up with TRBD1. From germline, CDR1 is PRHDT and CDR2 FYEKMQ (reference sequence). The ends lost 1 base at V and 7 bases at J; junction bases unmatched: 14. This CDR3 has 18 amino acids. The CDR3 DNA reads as TGTGCCAGCAGCTTAGCAGGGACAGGGTTAACATCTGCGAACACCATATATTTT. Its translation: CASSLAGTGLTSANTIYF.

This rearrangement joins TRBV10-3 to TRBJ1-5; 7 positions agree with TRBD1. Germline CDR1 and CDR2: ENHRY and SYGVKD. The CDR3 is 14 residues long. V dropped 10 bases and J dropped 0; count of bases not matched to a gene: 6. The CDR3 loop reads CATRQGNSNQPQHF. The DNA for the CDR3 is TGTGCCACCCGACAGGGCAATAGCAATCAGCCCCAGCATTTT.

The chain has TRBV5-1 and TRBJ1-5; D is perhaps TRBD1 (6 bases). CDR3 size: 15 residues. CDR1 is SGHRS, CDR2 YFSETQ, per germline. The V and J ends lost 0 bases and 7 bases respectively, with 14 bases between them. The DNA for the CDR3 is TGCGCCAGCAGCTTGGGGCCAGGGGTCGGACAGCCCCAGCATTTT. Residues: CASSLGPGVGQPQHF.